These T cell receptor beta chains were read from a single sample in a study of T cell clones after liver transplantation. Libraries were prepared by immunoSEQ multiplex PCR; TCRdb keeps only in-frame clonotypes and omits some of them. This table holds 45,000 to 55,000 clones, approximately 84% found once. The material sequenced was CD4+ T cells from blood, taken before liver transplant. Receptor source: a human donor who received a liver transplant. Each CDR3 is given with its conserved first and last residue. Fields, in order: D gene, clone size, V gene, J gene, CDR3 DNA, CDR3 protein. The D gene is left open where the match is weak. Rows give clone size only sometimes, using once, few, many, or a class for an expanded clone.

-	-	TRBV7-2	TRBJ2-7	TGTGCCAGCAGCTCTCAACTAGTACGGGGGTGGCCTCCATACGAGCAGTACTTC	CASSSQLVRGWPPYEQYF
TRBD2	-	TRBV9	TRBJ2-7	TGTGCCAGCAGCGTAGGTGGTAGCGGGAGGGCCGGCGACTACGAGCAGTACTTC	CASSVGGSGRAGDYEQYF
-	-	TRBV9	TRBJ2-1	TGTGCCAGCAGCGTAGCGCGCGGAAATGAGCAGTTCTTC	CASSVARGNEQFF
TRBD1	-	TRBV6-6	TRBJ2-1	TGTGCCAGCAGTTACATGGACAGGGGGCACAATGAGCAGTTCTTC	CASSYMDRGHNEQFF
TRBD1	-	TRBV27	TRBJ1-2	TGTGCCAGCAGTTTAACCCCAGGGGGTGGCTACACCTTC	CASSLTPGGGYTF
TRBD2	-	TRBV9	TRBJ2-3	TGTGCCAGCAGCGACGCGCGGGGGTTCACAGATACGCAGTATTTT	CASSDARGFTDTQYF
-	few	TRBV27	TRBJ1-2	TGTGCCAGCAGTTATCGAGGGCGAGGGAACGCTAACTATGGCTACACCTTC	CASSYRGRGNANYGYTF
-	-	TRBV5-4	TRBJ2-2	TGTGCCAGCAGCCCGGACTTTCGTGTGCTGTTTTTT	CASSPDFRVLFF
-	-	TRBV4-3	TRBJ1-5	TGCGCCAGCAGCCAAGCAGTCACGGGGGGGCCCCAGCATTTT	CASSQAVTGGPQHF
TRBD2	-	TRBV6-1	TRBJ2-1	TGTGCCAGCAGCGCTAGCGGGAGAGGTGAGCAGTTCTTC	CASSASGRGEQFF
-	-	TRBV5-4	TRBJ2-1	TGTGCCAGCAGCCCTAGACTGAGAGCCGTGGACAATGAGCAGTTCTTC	CASSPRLRAVDNEQFF
-	-	TRBV28	TRBJ1-1	TGTGCCAGCAGCCGAACCAGGGGTGCTTTCTTT	CASSRTRGAFF
TRBD1	-	TRBV15	TRBJ2-1	TGTGCCACCAGCAGAGACAGGGGGCAGGCCAATGAGCAGTTCTTC	CATSRDRGQANEQFF
TRBD1	once	TRBV7-3	TRBJ2-7	TGTGCCAGCAGCGATACCGGGACAGGGATCTACGAGCAGTACTTC	CASSDTGTGIYEQYF
TRBD2	-	TRBV9	TRBJ2-1	TGTGCCAGCAGCGTTGCGGGACTAGCGGTCAATGAGCAGTTCTTC	CASSVAGLAVNEQFF
-	few	TRBV5-1	TRBJ1-2	TGCGCCAGCAGCGTGGGGCCGGTGGGCCTCGGGGGCTACACCTTC	CASSVGPVGLGGYTF
-	-	TRBV5-1	TRBJ2-1	TGCGCCAGCAGCTCAGACTTGGCCAATTATGAGCAGTTCTTC	CASSSDLANYEQFF
TRBD2	-	TRBV2	TRBJ2-5	TGTGCCAGCAGTCCCCCCGGGACTAGGGGGGAGACCCAGTACTTC	CASSPPGTRGETQYF
-	few	TRBV29-1	TRBJ1-3	TGCAGCGTTGAACGGGGAGCTGGAAACACCATATATTTT	CSVERGAGNTIYF
-	-	TRBV18	TRBJ1-5	TGTGCCAGCTCACGAAATCCGCAGAATAGCAATCAGCCCCAGCATTTT	CASSRNPQNSNQPQHF
TRBD1	-	TRBV7-3	TRBJ2-3	TGTGCCAGCAGCAAGCCGGGACAGGGGGCAGCAGATACGCAGTATTTT	CASSKPGQGAADTQYF